The following is a T cell receptor (beta chain) sequence with its context. This sample is part of a study of blood T cell repertoires in COVID-19. The overall study: Some COVID-19 samples were acute and others convalescent; all came from the United States, Italy and Spain. PBMCs, B-cell-depleted T cells, or T cells provided the cDNA or gDNA that made up the material.

Germline V gene sequence: CDR1 SEHNR, CDR2 FQNEAQ (reference sequence). The junction had 6 bases not matched to a gene; V was cut back by 0 bases and J by 4 bases. There are 17 residues in the CDR3. Under the authors' procedure: Estimation of nucleated cell counts relied on the amplification of reference gene primers. Sequencing used immunoSEQ multiplex PCR; TCRdb keeps in-frame clones, though not all of them. D and trimming come from the DNA, and the V and J calls and clone size come from that table. Among about 180,000 clones listed, about 81% were seen once. The V and J genes are TRBV7-9 and TRBJ2-5; 12 nucleotides align to TRBD1. Sequenced material: peripheral blood. This TCR was sampled from a woman of 80 years or more with COVID-19, enrolled during active disease. The CDR3 loop reads CASSLAGQGARRETQYF. CDR3 DNA: TGTGCCAGCAGCTTAGCGGGACAGGGGGCGCGCAGAGAGACCCAGTACTTC.